The next 20 T cell receptor beta chains were all read from a single sample in a study of OX40 agonist ivuxolimab in advanced cancers. Produced via immunoSEQ multiplex PCR; TCRdb's table is partial and in-frame only. This table holds around 60,000 clones, approximately 90% found once. The specimen was CD4+ or CD8+ T cells sorted from blood, collected in a trial of the OX40 agonist ivuxolimab. Every receptor here comes from an adult with an advanced solid tumor such as melanoma, head and neck, liver or kidney cancer.

The chain employs TRBV6-1 and TRBJ2-1; possible D gene TRBD2, 6 bases. The CDR3 runs 14 residues. The germline V gene has CDR1 MNHNS and CDR2 SASEGT. Trimming left V 7 bases short and J 2 bases short, with 12 bases between. The CDR3 is CASINGSPYNEQFF. Written as DNA, the CDR3 is TGTGCCAGCATAAACGGGAGTCCCTACAATGAGCAGTTCTTC.

The chain links TRBV19 to TRBJ1-5; TRBD1 is a possible D gene (5 bases). The CDR3 runs to 15 residues. Germline V CDR1 and CDR2: LNHDA, SQIVND (reference sequence). V lost 3 bases and J lost 6, with 15 bases in between. The CDR3 here is CASSIEGSRSQPQHF. Written as DNA, the CDR3 is TGTGCCAGTAGTATCGAGGGGAGTCGGAGTCAGCCCCAGCATTTT.

The chain combines TRBV19 with TRBJ1-1; D gene uncertain. There are 16 residues in the CDR3. Trimming stripped 6 bases from V and 3 bases from J, with 20 bases between. Germline V gives CDR1 LNHDA, CDR2 SQIVND (reference sequence). The CDR3 spells CASRSERTVLHTEAFF. The CDR3 nucleotides read TGTGCCAGTAGAAGTGAACGGACGGTACTCCACACTGAAGCTTTCTTT.

The rearrangement joins TRBV19 to TRBJ2-1; 11 bases align to TRBD1. V gave up 7 bases and J gave up 4 bases; unmatched junction bases: 6. The germline V gene has CDR1 LNHDA and CDR2 SQIVND (reference sequence). The length of the CDR3 is 15 residues. CDR3 bases: TGTGCCAGTACCCAAGGGACAGGGGGTTACAATGAGCAGTTCTTC. Encoded protein: CASTQGTGGYNEQFF.

Remarks on this clone: At the DNA level, this CDR3 is encoded by other sequences in the same sample as well. This CDR3 is CAISATDTQYF. CDR3 in DNA: TGTGCCATCAGCGCCACAGATACGCAGTATTTT. The chain carries TRBV10-3 and TRBJ2-3, with D hard to call. Looked up from germline, CDR1 is ENHRY and CDR2 is SYGVKD. V was clipped by 6 bases and J by 2 bases, with 3 bases between them. The CDR3 totals 11 residues.

This chain connects TRBV4-3 to TRBJ2-5; 8 bases fit TRBD2. The V and J ends lost 1 base and 5 bases, in that order; junction bases with no gene match: 6. This CDR3 contains 15 residues. Germline V gene data show CDR1 as LGHNA and CDR2 as YSLEER. The CDR3: CASSQGLAIPETQYF. The CDR3 DNA is TGCGCCAGCAGCCAAGGACTAGCGATACCGGAGACCCAGTACTTC.

This chain uses TRBV5-8 with TRBJ1-1; maybe TRBD1 (6 bases). V was trimmed by 5 bases and J by 1 base, leaving 15 bases between them. CDR3 length equals 15 residues. The germline gives CDR1 SGHTS, CDR2 YDEGEE. CDR3 coding DNA: TGTGCCAGCAGTTTGAGGGGGAGAAGGAACACTGAAGCTTTCTTT. Translated, it gives CASSLRGRRNTEAFF.

V usage is TRBV5-1 and J usage is TRBJ1-1, with TRBD1 as a possible D gene (5 bases). CDR3 length equals 15 residues. V was shortened by 5 bases and J by 1 base, with 15 bases between the two germline ends. Germline CDR1 and CDR2: SGHRS and YFSETQ. This CDR3 is CASSEGRVTNTEAFF. The CDR3, as DNA: TGCGCCAGCAGTGAGGGCAGGGTGACGAACACTGAAGCTTTCTTT.

The chain joins TRBV5-1 to TRBJ2-1; 11 positions agree with TRBD2. This CDR3 spans 17 amino acids. Germline loops: CDR1 SGHRS, CDR2 YFSETQ. Trimming cost V 4 bases and J 0 bases; bases outside gene matches: 6. The CDR3 is CASSVRLAGSSYNEQFF. The DNA for the CDR3 is TGCGCCAGCAGCGTAAGACTAGCGGGAAGCTCCTACAATGAGCAGTTCTTC. The full variable domain, in which reference TRBV5-1 and TRBJ2-1 provide the parts outside the CDR3, is KAGVTQTPRYLIKTRGQQVTLSCSPISGHRSVSWYQQTPGQGLQFLFEYFSETQRNKGNFPGRFSGRQFSNSRSEMNVSTLELGDSALYLCASSVRLAGSSYNEQFFGPGTRLTVL.

The rearrangement links TRBV11-3 to TRBJ2-1; no reliable D call. V shed 7 bases and J shed 0 bases, with 16 bases lying between them. The CDR3 covers 16 residues. The V gene's germline CDR1 is SGHNT and CDR2 YENEEA. The CDR3 loop is CASNNRVPSSYNEQFF. Written as DNA, the CDR3 is TGTGCCAGCAACAACCGGGTCCCGAGCTCCTACAATGAGCAGTTCTTC.

In regard to this clone: One end of the junction fails to match germline, which may point to a read error. This chain joins TRBV13 and TRBJ1-1, with 11 bases aligning to TRBD1. Germline assignment: CDR1 PRHDT and CDR2 FYEKMQ (reference sequence). The CDR3 length is 14 residues. The CDR3 spells CASSSGQGAYRINF. CDR3 DNA: TGTGCCAGCAGCTCAGGACAGGGGGCCTATCGTATTAACTTT.

The chain uses TRBV18 and TRBJ1-1; D possibly corresponds to TRBD1 (5 bases). CDR3 length equals 15 residues. V was pared by 5 bases and J by 1 base, with 14 bases between. Germline V gene lookup returns CDR1 KGHSH and CDR2 LQKENI. The CDR3 here is CASSSSGHQNTEAFF. CDR3 nucleotides: TGTGCCAGCTCATCGTCCGGACATCAGAACACTGAAGCTTTCTTT. The entire variable domain, with the rest obtained from reference TRBV18 and TRBJ1-1, is as follows: NAGVMQNPRHLVRRRGQEARLRCSPMKGHSHVYWYRQLPEEGLKFMVYLQKENIIDESGMPKERFSAEFPKEGPSILRIQQVVRGDSAAYFCASSSSGHQNTEAFFGQGTRLTVV.

V usage is TRBV5-1 and J usage is TRBJ2-1; TRBD2 is a possible D gene (5 bases). The ends were cut back, 2 bases at V and 5 bases at J, with 11 bases in the middle. Germline CDR1 SGHRS, CDR2 YFSETQ. The CDR3 totals 14 residues. The chain's CDR3 is CASSLGLVHNEQFF. DNA for the CDR3: TGCGCCAGCAGCTTAGGACTGGTACACAATGAGCAGTTCTTC.

This chain connects TRBV5-6 to TRBJ1-4; D possibly corresponds to TRBD1 (5 bases). The CDR3 runs to 14 residues. Germline loops: CDR1 SGHDT, CDR2 YYEEEE. V shed 0 bases and J shed 6 bases, with 9 bases lying between them. The CDR3 sequence is CASSLGDGYEKLFF. The CDR3 nucleotides read TGTGCCAGCAGCTTGGGGGACGGATATGAAAAACTGTTTTTT. The full variable domain, in which reference TRBV5-6 and TRBJ1-4 provide the parts outside the CDR3, is DAGVTQSPTHLIKTRGQQVTLRCSPKSGHDTVSWYQQALGQGPQFIFQYYEEEERQRGNFPDRFSGHQFPNYSSELNVNALLLGDSALYLCASSLGDGYEKLFFGSGTQLSVL.

V gene TRBV7-8 combines with J gene TRBJ2-6; TRBD1 is a possible D gene (5 bases). Trimming took off 5 bases at V and 1 base at J, with 15 bases between the two ends. This CDR3 spans 17 amino acids. The germline V gene has CDR1 SGHVS and CDR2 FQNEAQ. CDR3 nucleotides: TGTGCCAGCAGCCCGACCCGGACAACTTCTGGGGCCAACGTCCTGACTTTC. Its translation: CASSPTRTTSGANVLTF.

The chain joins TRBV5-1 to TRBJ2-5; TRBD1 agrees at 7 bases. CDR3 size: 14 residues. Germline CDR1 SGHRS, CDR2 YFSETQ. V dropped 3 bases and J dropped 2; count of bases not matched to a gene: 4. CDR3: CASSSDRVQETQYF. CDR3 DNA sequence: TGCGCCAGCAGCTCCGACAGGGTTCAAGAGACCCAGTACTTC.

This clone has only one observation. V is TRBV12-5 and J is TRBJ2-2, with D unclear. The CDR3 is made up of 12 amino acids. V lost 0 bases and J 5 bases, leaving 1 base between the germline ends. Per germline, CDR1 LGHNT and CDR2 FRNRAP. DNA of the CDR3: TGTGCTAGTGGTTTGGTAACCGGGGAGCTGTTTTTT. The encoded protein is CASGLVTGELFF.

V is TRBV18 and J is TRBJ2-7; no definite D call. Deletions cut 1 base from V and 0 bases from J, with 13 bases between. Per germline, CDR1 KGHSH and CDR2 LQKENI. The CDR3 runs to 16 residues. The CDR3 region has the DNA TGTGCCAGCTCACCACAGCTTGGCGTTAGCTCCTACGAGCAGTACTTC. Translated, it gives CASSPQLGVSSYEQYF.

This chain links TRBV6-1 with TRBJ2-1; maybe TRBD2 (5 bases). Trimming removed 11 bases at V and 0 bases at J, with 17 bases between. The CDR3 sequence is 15 residues long. Germline CDR1 is MNHNS and CDR2 is SASEGT. The chain's CDR3 is CAGGSSLNSYNEQFF. The CDR3, as DNA: TGTGCCGGAGGATCATCCCTTAACTCCTACAATGAGCAGTTCTTC.

V is TRBV7-7 and J is TRBJ1-2; no clear D gene. Trimming cost V 1 base and J 2 bases, with 11 bases left between them. Germline assignment: CDR1 SSHAT and CDR2 FNYEAQ (reference sequence). The length of the CDR3 is 15 residues. Here the CDR3 reads CASSLGPAGNYGYTF. Here the CDR3 DNA reads TGTGCCAGCAGCTTAGGTCCGGCAGGCAACTATGGCTACACCTTC.